Below, 31 T cell receptor beta chains from the same sample are listed, as sequenced in a study of blood T cell repertoires in COVID-19. Assay: immunoSEQ multiplex PCR; the TCRdb copy retains only in-frame clones and omits some. The top ten hold over 1.1% of the sample, which has some 130,000 clones, less than 90% seen once. Sequenced sample: peripheral blood. The source is a man between 60 and 75 years old with acute or convalescent COVID-19.

This chain connects TRBV7-3 to TRBJ1-1, with D possibly TRBD1 on 5 matching bases. The CDR3 is 13 residues long. CDR1 is SGHTA, CDR2 FQGTGA, per germline. V was trimmed by 3 bases and J by 1 base, leaving 6 bases between them. The CDR3 DNA reads TGTGCCAGCAGCTTTCAGGGGAACACTGAAGCTTTCTTT. The encoded protein is CASSFQGNTEAFF.

The chain employs TRBV2 and TRBJ1-5; 10 positions match TRBD1. The length of the CDR3 is 15 residues. The germline V gene encodes CDR1 SNHLY and CDR2 FYNNEI. With V trimmed by 4 bases and J by 2 bases, 2 bases remained unmatched. The CDR3 sequence: CASSGQGAGNQPQHF. The CDR3 DNA reads TGTGCCAGCAGTGGACAGGGGGCGGGCAATCAGCCCCAGCATTTT.

The CDR3 region has the DNA TGTGCCAGCACTCCCTGGGGAGGGACTGTAAACACCGGGGAGCTGTTTTTT. Translated, it gives CASTPWGGTVNTGELFF. The chain links TRBV9 to TRBJ2-2; 7 bases are a match to TRBD2. V dropped 6 bases and J dropped 2; count of bases not matched to a gene: 13. The V gene's germline CDR1 is SGDLS and CDR2 YYNGEE. CDR3 length: 17 residues.

The J gene is TRBJ2-5, the V gene TRBV9; 8 bases map to TRBD2. Per germline, CDR1 SGDLS and CDR2 YYNGEE. The CDR3 sequence is 15 residues long. V was pared by 0 bases and J by 5 bases, with 6 bases of the junction left unmatched. CDR3 bases: TGTGCCAGCAGCGTAGGCTCAGCGGGAGTGGAGACCCAGTACTTC. Its protein is CASSVGSAGVETQYF.

This chain uses TRBV10-3 with TRBJ1-5; no reliable D call. CDR1 is ENHRY, CDR2 SYGVKD, per germline. This CDR3 contains 14 residues. V gave up 2 bases and J gave up 5 bases, with 10 bases separating them. CDR3 nucleotide sequence: TGTGCCATCAGTGAGGGGAGTGCCCATCAGCCCCAGCATTTT. As protein: CAISEGSAHQPQHF.

This chain connects TRBV14 to TRBJ2-6; D gene uncertain. The CDR3 length is 13 residues. Trimming took off 6 bases at V and 2 bases at J, with 5 bases between the two ends. Germline CDR1 reads SGHDN; CDR2 reads FVKESK. This CDR3 reads CASSSAGANVLTF. CDR3 sequence (DNA): TGTGCCAGCAGTTCGGCTGGGGCCAACGTCCTGACTTTC.

The chain employs TRBV3-1 (or the pseudogene TRBV3-2) and TRBJ1-2; 7 bases line up with TRBD1. The CDR3 consists of 13 residues. CDR1 is LGHDT, CDR2 YNNKEL, per germline (reference sequence). V lost 5 bases to trimming and J lost 6 bases; unmatched junction nucleotides: 6. The CDR3 DNA is TGTGCCAGCAGCACCGGGACAGTCCATGGCTACACCTTC. This codes for CASSTGTVHGYTF.

The chain uses TRBV5-6 and TRBJ1-5, with D perhaps matching TRBD1 (6 bases). This CDR3 is built from 16 residues. Germline lookup yields CDR1 SGHDT and CDR2 YYEEEE. The V end lost 4 bases, the J end lost 6 bases, and 20 bases lay between the germline ends. This chain's CDR3 is CASSLRTAHKIQPQHF. In DNA, the CDR3 is TGTGCCAGCAGCCTCCGGACAGCCCACAAAATTCAGCCCCAGCATTTT.

V gene TRBV7-2 combines with J gene TRBJ2-1; tentative D call: TRBD2 (5 bases). There are 15 residues in the CDR3. Trimming removed 1 base at V and 4 bases at J, with 11 bases between. Germline values: CDR1 SGHTA, CDR2 FQGNSA. CDR3 bases: TGTGCCAGCAGCTTAGACCGGCGGACTTACAATGAGCAGTTCTTC. This gives the protein CASSLDRRTYNEQFF. Full variable domain (rest looked up from reference TRBV7-2 and TRBJ2-1): GAGVSQSPSNKVTEKGKDVELRCDPISGHTALYWYRQSLGQGLEFLIYFQGNSAPDKSGLPSDRFSAERTGGSVSTLTIQRTQQEDSAVYLCASSLDRRTYNEQFFGPGTRLTVL.

The genes are TRBV25-1 and TRBJ1-3, with 8 bases that match TRBD1. Germline loops: CDR1 MGHDK, CDR2 SYGVNS. The CDR3 is made up of 17 amino acids. Unmatched junction bases numbered 5, after V lost 1 base and J lost 0 bases. CDR3 sequence reads: CASSESGTGISGNTIYF. CDR3 coding DNA: TGTGCCAGCAGTGAATCTGGGACAGGCATCTCTGGAAACACCATATATTTT.

In its sample, this clone was seen once. The CDR3 sequence is CASRMGADYGYTF. In DNA form, the CDR3 reads TGTGCCAGCAGGATGGGGGCAGACTATGGCTACACCTTC. The chain recombines TRBV28 with TRBJ1-2; D possibly corresponds to TRBD1 (6 bases). This CDR3 is built from 13 residues. The germline V and J ends were trimmed by 6 bases and 3 bases, with 11 bases remaining between them. CDR1 is MDHEN and CDR2 is SYDVKM in the germline V gene.

The chain has TRBV9 and TRBJ2-5; 7 bases align to TRBD2. This CDR3 spans 13 amino acids. V gave up 7 bases and J gave up 7 bases; unmatched junction bases: 10. Germline V gives CDR1 SGDLS, CDR2 YYNGEE. The CDR3 coding sequence is TGTGCCAGCTCTGGGGTTCAGCGGGGGACCCAGTACTTC. Its protein is CASSGVQRGTQYF.

The chain links TRBV27 to TRBJ1-1; D not certain. Trimming cost V 2 bases and J 2 bases, with 9 bases left between them. The CDR3 covers 14 residues. The germline gives CDR1 MNHEY, CDR2 SMNVEV (reference sequence). The CDR3 here is CASSLDWRNTEAFF. CDR3 DNA: TGTGCCAGCAGTTTAGACTGGCGTAACACTGAAGCTTTCTTT.

The chain recombines TRBV24-1 with TRBJ2-4; no reliable D call. Germline loops: CDR1 KGHDR, CDR2 SFDVKD. The CDR3 is made up of 16 amino acids. V was cut by 3 bases and J by 1 base, with 12 bases left in between. The CDR3 DNA follows: TGTGCCACCAGTGATGCCGCGGCGGCGGCCAAAAACATTCAGTACTTC. Encoded protein: CATSDAAAAAKNIQYF.

The V call is TRBV27, the J call TRBJ2-7, with 9 positions matching TRBD2. V was clipped by 6 bases and J by 5 bases; unmatched bases: 11. Germline CDR1 MNHEY, CDR2 SMNVEV (reference sequence). The CDR3 spans 15 residues. CDR3 in DNA: TGTGCCAGCAGACCTATAGCGGGAGTGAGCGACGAGCAGTACTTC. Translated: CASRPIAGVSDEQYF.

The V and J genes are TRBV7-3 and TRBJ2-2; 9 bases align to TRBD2. This CDR3 comprises 16 residues. In germline, CDR1 is SGHTA, CDR2 FQGTGA. V was pared by 1 base and J by 5 bases, with 5 bases of the junction left unmatched. The CDR3, as DNA: TGTGCCAGCAGCTTAATGCTAGCGGGAAGGACCGGGGAGCTGTTTTTT. Its translation: CASSLMLAGRTGELFF.

This chain links TRBV19 with TRBJ2-7, with TRBD2 matching over 8 bases. Trimming took 0 bases from V and 3 from J; bases not matched to a gene: 7. Per germline, CDR1 LNHDA and CDR2 SQIVND (reference sequence). The CDR3 is 16 amino acids. This CDR3 is CASSIDSSGGFYEQYF. The DNA for the CDR3 is TGTGCCAGTAGTATAGACAGCAGCGGGGGATTCTACGAGCAGTACTTC.

The chain links TRBV4-2 to TRBJ2-5; 7 positions agree with TRBD2. This CDR3 contains 19 residues. Germline assignment: CDR1 LGHNA and CDR2 YNFKEQ. V lost 0 bases to trimming and J lost 2 bases; unmatched junction nucleotides: 15. CDR3 nucleotides: TGTGCCAGCAGCCAAGATGCTCTAGCGGACTTGGGGACTCAAGAGACCCAGTACTTC. It encodes CASSQDALADLGTQETQYF.

This chain uses TRBV28 with TRBJ2-7; TRBD2 might be the D (5 bases). Germline assignment: CDR1 MDHEN and CDR2 SYDVKM. The CDR3 loop spans 13 amino acids. V lost 5 bases and J lost 6, with 14 bases in between. DNA of the CDR3: TGTGCCAGCAGTCCTACTAGGGCGGGCGAGCAGTACTTC. Its translation: CASSPTRAGEQYF. Based on the CDR3 plus reference TRBV28 and TRBJ2-7, the full variable domain is DVKVTQSSRYLVKRTGEKVFLECVQDMDHENMFWYRQDPGLGLRLIYFSYDVKMKEKGDIPEGYSVSREKKERFSLILESASTNQTSMYLCASSPTRAGEQYFGPGTRLTVT.

The chain couples TRBV12-5 to TRBJ1-2, with a tentative D call TRBD1 (6 bases). Germline V gene lookup returns CDR1 LGHNT and CDR2 FRNRAP. Between the trimmed V and J ends, which lost 5 bases and 2 bases, there was a span of 12 bases. The CDR3 extends over 14 amino acids. The DNA for the CDR3 is TGTGCTAGTGGTCTCCCCGGACAGAACTATGGCTACACCTTC. Translation gives CASGLPGQNYGYTF.

The chain carries TRBV12-3 or TRBV12-4 and TRBJ2-6; D unresolved. Trimming took off 4 bases at V and 5 bases at J, with 6 bases between the two ends. CDR3 size: 13 residues. CDR3 in DNA: TGTGCCAGCAGTTCCGACAGGGCCAACGTCCTGACTTTC. It translates to CASSSDRANVLTF.

The chain carries TRBV12-2 and TRBJ2-7; TRBD1 was called by the table and not checked on the DNA. TRBV12-2 is described as a pseudogene. The CDR3 contains 15 residues. This CDR3 reads CASRIRDRVTYEQYF. The CDR3 DNA sequence: TGTGCAAGTCGCATCCGGGACAGGGTAACCTACGAGCAGTACTTC.

This sequence joins TRBV7-2 and TRBJ1-1, with D possibly matching TRBD1 (5 bases). Germline lookup yields CDR1 SGHTA and CDR2 FQGNSA. This CDR3 comprises 16 residues. Trimming shortened V by 1 base and J by 1 base, and 13 bases separated the two germline ends. The CDR3 reads CASSLVLGTGNTEAFF. CDR3 nucleotide sequence: TGTGCCAGCAGCTTAGTCTTAGGGACTGGGAACACTGAAGCTTTCTTT.

J is TRBJ1-4 and V is TRBV12-5; D is perhaps TRBD1 (5 bases). This CDR3 contains 15 residues. In germline, CDR1 is LGHNT, CDR2 FRNRAP. With 7 bases removed from V and 0 bases from J, the gap between germline ends came to 12 bases. The CDR3 reads CASVRGDATNEKLFF. CDR3 sequence (DNA): TGTGCTAGTGTTCGGGGGGACGCAACTAATGAAAAACTGTTTTTT.

V usage is TRBV18 and J usage is TRBJ2-7; D is possibly TRBD2 (5 bases). This CDR3 contains 14 residues. The V gene lost 0 bases and the J gene lost 1 base, with 7 bases spanning the gap. The germline CDR1 and CDR2 sequences are KGHSH and LQKENI. The CDR3 sequence: CASSPPRDSYEQYF. The CDR3 DNA sequence: TGTGCCAGCTCACCACCCCGGGATTCCTACGAGCAGTACTTC. Full variable domain (remainder filled in from reference TRBV18 and TRBJ2-7): NAGVMQNPRHLVRRRGQEARLRCSPMKGHSHVYWYRQLPEEGLKFMVYLQKENIIDESGMPKERFSAEFPKEGPSILRIQQVVRGDSAAYFCASSPPRDSYEQYFGPGTRLTVT.

The rearrangement links TRBV5-4 to TRBJ2-2, with D perhaps TRBD1 (6 bases). The V end lost 1 base, the J end lost 7 bases, and 14 bases lay between the germline ends. The CDR3 sequence is 15 residues long. Germline CDR1 reads SGHNT; CDR2 reads YYREEE (reference sequence). CDR3: CASSLPQGRNGELFF. DNA for the CDR3: TGTGCCAGCAGCTTGCCACAGGGAAGGAACGGGGAGCTGTTTTTT.

This clone came up once. The chain carries TRBV30 and TRBJ2-2; 7 bases match TRBD2. This CDR3 has 15 residues. J lost 6 bases, V lost 6 bases, and 13 bases had no gene match. Germline-derived CDR1 and CDR2 are GTSNPN and SVGIG (reference sequence). The CDR3 region has the DNA TGTGCCTGCGGGGAACTCATGGGAGGGTCCGGGGAGCTGTTTTTT. Its translation: CACGELMGGSGELFF.

The chain has TRBV5-4 and TRBJ1-1, with 9 positions matching TRBD1. V shed 4 bases, J shed 5 bases, and the junction held 6 bases outside the gene matches. The germline gives CDR1 SGHNT, CDR2 YYREEE (reference sequence). This CDR3 is built from 14 residues. This chain's CDR3 is CASSAGQGGTEAFF. The CDR3 DNA sequence: TGTGCCAGCAGCGCGGGACAGGGAGGGACTGAAGCTTTCTTT.

The gene calls are TRBV5-8 and TRBJ1-2, with 10 bases aligning to TRBD1. CDR1 is SGHTS and CDR2 is YDEGEE in the germline V gene. Trimming cost V 3 bases and J 4 bases; bases outside gene matches: 6. The CDR3 totals 15 residues. CDR3 sequence (DNA): TGTGCCAGCAGCTACCCGACAGGGGGCATCTATGGCTACACCTTC. This translates into CASSYPTGGIYGYTF.

The V call is TRBV30, the J call TRBJ2-7; D unclear. Deletions cut 4 bases from V and 2 bases from J, with 12 bases between. Germline CDR1 is GTSNPN and CDR2 is SVGIG (reference sequence). The CDR3 runs to 13 residues. The CDR3 DNA reads TGTGCCTGGACCCCCCGGTCGGCCTACGAGCAGTACTTC. It is translated as CAWTPRSAYEQYF. The full variable domain, its missing parts supplied by reference TRBV30 and TRBJ2-7, is SQTIHQWPATLVQPVGSPLSLECTVEGTSNPNLYWYRQAAGRGLQLLFYSVGIGQISSEVPQNLSASRPQDRQFILSSKKLLLSDSGFYLCAWTPRSAYEQYFGPGTRLTVT.

This clone was seen once. The chain combines TRBV19 with TRBJ1-1; no definite D call. The CDR3 covers 16 residues. V lost 3 bases and J 5 bases, leaving 19 bases between the germline ends. CDR1 is LNHDA and CDR2 is SQIVND in the germline V gene (reference sequence). CDR3 sequence (DNA): TGTGCCAGTAGTATTCAGGAGGACTGGACGGTTACTGAAGCTTTCTTT. Protein sequence: CASSIQEDWTVTEAFF.